This record looks at one TCR beta chain sequence and its context. Original methodology: Reference gene primer amplification gave nucleated cell count estimates. The data were produced by immunoSEQ multiplex PCR, yet TCRdb's version contains in-frame clones alone and is incomplete. V and J calls and clone size are those listed in that table; D and trimming were worked out from the DNA. The sample has 210,000 or so clones; over 75% are singletons. The sample comes from a study of blood T cell repertoires in COVID-19. As for the study in general: There were acute and convalescent COVID-19 samples, and they came from the United States, Italy and Spain.

Participants' reported clinical history set cohort assignment. Within 2 weeks before study entry, exposed participants met a COVID-19 case. This sequence was found in a woman in her twenties or thirties who had been exposed to COVID-19. Source material: PBMCs or T cells enriched from blood (not recorded which).

The CDR3 is CASSLEVTEDYGYTF. The CDR3 DNA is TGTGCCAGCAGCCTAGAGGTTACCGAGGACTATGGCTACACCTTC. V is TRBV4-2 and J is TRBJ1-2, with D hard to call. Germline lookup yields CDR1 LGHNA and CDR2 YNFKEQ. V was clipped by 4 bases and J by 3 bases, with 15 bases between them. The CDR3 contains 15 residues.